Listed below are T cell receptor beta chains from one sample, sequenced in a study of blood T cell repertoires in COVID-19. The assay was immunoSEQ multiplex PCR, and TCRdb's table has in-frame clones only and misses some. The sample holds roughly 280,000 clones, about 86% seen once. Sequenced input: peripheral blood. All receptors come from a man aged 18-30 years with active or convalescent COVID-19. The CDR3 runs from the conserved cysteine through the conserved F or W. A D gene is named only where the DNA matches it firmly. The size field is filled for only some rows; it gives once, few, many or a size class.

J | V | size | D | CDR3 | DNA
TRBJ2-1 | TRBV11-3 | NA | NA | CASSLEASPQFF | TGTGCCAGCAGCTTAGAGGCCAGTCCGCAGTTCTTC
TRBJ1-6 | TRBV5-6 | few | NA | CASSLIGSPLHF | TGTGCCAGCAGCTTGATCGGTTCACCCCTCCACTTT
TRBJ2-7 | TRBV27 | NA | TRBD2 | CASSRPAGSSYEQYF | TGTGCCAGCAGTAGACCAGCGGGAAGCTCCTACGAGCAGTACTTC
TRBJ1-1 | TRBV7-9 | NA | TRBD1 | CASTLTGLNTEAFF | TGTGCCAGCACCCTGACAGGGCTGAACACTGAAGCTTTCTTT
TRBJ2-5 | TRBV5-6 | NA | NA | CASSYIGLMEPETQYF | TGTGCCAGCAGCTATATAGGACTCATGGAACCGGAGACCCAGTACTTC
TRBJ1-1 | TRBV5-1 | NA | TRBD1 | CASSLLQGAVAEAFF | TGCGCCAGCAGTCTCCTACAGGGGGCAGTCGCTGAAGCTTTCTTT
TRBJ2-5 | TRBV30 | NA | TRBD2 | CAWTSGLQETQYF | TGTGCCTGGACTAGCGGACTCCAAGAGACCCAGTACTTC
TRBJ1-1 | TRBV7-9 | NA | TRBD1 | CASSLETGFPEAFF | TGTGCCAGCAGCTTAGAGACAGGGTTCCCTGAAGCTTTCTTT
TRBJ1-3 | TRBV10-3 | NA | TRBD1 | CAISEPDRDSGNTIYF | TGTGCCATCAGTGAGCCGGACAGGGATTCTGGAAACACCATATATTTT
TRBJ1-1 | TRBV6-5 | NA | NA | CASCFELNTEAFF | TGTGCCAGCTGCTTTGAGCTGAACACTGAAGCTTTCTTT
TRBJ2-1 | TRBV7-2 | NA | NA | CASSSQLESNEQFF | TGTGCCAGCAGCTCTCAACTAGAATCCAATGAGCAGTTCTTC
TRBJ1-3 | TRBV9 | NA | NA | CASSQRDRYGNTIYF | TGTGCCAGCAGCCAGCGCGACCGATATGGAAACACCATATATTTT
TRBJ2-3 | TRBV11-3 | NA | NA | CASTPTRQSDTQYF | TGTGCCAGCACCCCGACTAGGCAGTCAGATACGCAGTATTTT
TRBJ2-7 | TRBV6-1 | NA | NA | CASSESGSEAYEQYF | TGTGCCAGCAGTGAATCTGGTTCCGAGGCCTACGAGCAGTACTTC
TRBJ1-1 | TRBV6-1 | NA | NA | CASSEAQGSIAFF | TGTGCCAGCAGTGAAGCGCAGGGTTCGATAGCTTTCTTT
TRBJ1-2 | TRBV5-5 | NA | NA | CASSLASREAGGYTF | TGTGCCAGCAGCTTGGCCAGCAGGGAAGCGGGCGGCTACACCTTC
TRBJ2-2 | TRBV10-2 | NA | TRBD1 | CASSEGRDREPFSNTGELFF | TGCGCCAGCAGTGAGGGCCGGGACAGGGAACCTTTCTCGAACACCGGGGAGCTGTTTTTT
TRBJ2-3 | TRBV5-6 | NA | TRBD2 | CASSGIAGAITDTQYF | TGTGCCAGCAGCGGTATAGCGGGGGCGATCACAGATACGCAGTATTTT
TRBJ2-7 | TRBV11-2 | NA | TRBD2 | CASSSGGWTSHEQYF | TGTGCCAGCAGCTCCGGGGGGTGGACCTCCCACGAGCAGTACTTC
TRBJ2-7 | TRBV4-3 | NA | TRBD2 | CASSQLAGGTYEQYF | TGCGCCAGCAGCCAACTAGCGGGAGGGACCTACGAGCAGTACTTC